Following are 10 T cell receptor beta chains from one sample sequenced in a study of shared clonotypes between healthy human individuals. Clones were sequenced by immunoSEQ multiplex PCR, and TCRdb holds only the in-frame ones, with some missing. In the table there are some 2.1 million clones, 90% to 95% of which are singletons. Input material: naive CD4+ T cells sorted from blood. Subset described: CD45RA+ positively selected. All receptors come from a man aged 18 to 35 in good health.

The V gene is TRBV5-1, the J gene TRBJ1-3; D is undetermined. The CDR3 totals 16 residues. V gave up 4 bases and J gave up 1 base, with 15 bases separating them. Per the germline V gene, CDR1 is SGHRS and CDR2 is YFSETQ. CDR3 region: CASSRGAVESGNTIYF. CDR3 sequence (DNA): TGCGCCAGCAGCCGTGGCGCTGTAGAGTCTGGAAACACCATATATTTT. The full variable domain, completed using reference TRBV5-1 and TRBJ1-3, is KAGVTQTPRYLIKTRGQQVTLSCSPISGHRSVSWYQQTPGQGLQFLFEYFSETQRNKGNFPGRFSGRQFSNSRSEMNVSTLELGDSALYLCASSRGAVESGNTIYFGEGSWLTVV.

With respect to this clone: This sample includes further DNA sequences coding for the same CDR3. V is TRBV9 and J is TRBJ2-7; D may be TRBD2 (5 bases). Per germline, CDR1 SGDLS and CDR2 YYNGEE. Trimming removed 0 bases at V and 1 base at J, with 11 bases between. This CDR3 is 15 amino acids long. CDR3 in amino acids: CASSVDERSSYEQYF. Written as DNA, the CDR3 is TGTGCCAGCAGCGTAGATGAGCGGTCATCCTACGAGCAGTACTTC.

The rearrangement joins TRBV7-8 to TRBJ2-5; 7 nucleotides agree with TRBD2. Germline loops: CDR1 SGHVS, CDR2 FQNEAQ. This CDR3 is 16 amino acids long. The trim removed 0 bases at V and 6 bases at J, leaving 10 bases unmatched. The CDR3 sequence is CASSLATPAGSQTQYF. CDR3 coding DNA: TGTGCCAGCAGCTTAGCTACCCCAGCGGGAAGTCAGACCCAGTACTTC.

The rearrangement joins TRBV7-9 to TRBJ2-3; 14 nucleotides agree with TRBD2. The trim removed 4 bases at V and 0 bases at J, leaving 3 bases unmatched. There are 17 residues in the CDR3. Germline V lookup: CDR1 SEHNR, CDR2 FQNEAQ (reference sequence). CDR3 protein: CASSSTSGGASTDTQYF. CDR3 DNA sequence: TGTGCCAGCAGCTCGACTAGCGGGGGGGCTAGCACAGATACGCAGTATTTT.

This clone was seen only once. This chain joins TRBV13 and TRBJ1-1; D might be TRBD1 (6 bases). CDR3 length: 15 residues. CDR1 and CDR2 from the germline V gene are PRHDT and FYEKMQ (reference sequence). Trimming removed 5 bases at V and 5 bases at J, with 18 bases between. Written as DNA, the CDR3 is TGTGCCAGCAGCCCCCAAGGGGGGGAGGGAACTGAAGCTTTCTTT. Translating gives CASSPQGGEGTEAFF.

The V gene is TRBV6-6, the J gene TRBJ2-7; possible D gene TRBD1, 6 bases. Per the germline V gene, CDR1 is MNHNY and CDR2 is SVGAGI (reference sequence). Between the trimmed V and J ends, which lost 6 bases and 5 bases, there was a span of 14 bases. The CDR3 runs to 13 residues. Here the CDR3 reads CASSPPGENEQYF. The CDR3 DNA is TGTGCCAGCAGCCCTCCAGGGGAGAACGAGCAGTACTTC.

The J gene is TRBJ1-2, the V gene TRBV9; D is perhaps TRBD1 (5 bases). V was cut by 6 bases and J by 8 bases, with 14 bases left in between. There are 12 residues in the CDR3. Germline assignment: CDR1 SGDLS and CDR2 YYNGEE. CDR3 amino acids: CASTRAGGGYTF. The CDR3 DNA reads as TGTGCCAGCACCCGAGCTGGGGGAGGCTACACCTTC.

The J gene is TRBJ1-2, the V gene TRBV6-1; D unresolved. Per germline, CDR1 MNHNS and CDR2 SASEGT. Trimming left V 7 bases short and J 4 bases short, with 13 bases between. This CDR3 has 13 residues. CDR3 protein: CASTGLGSYGYTF. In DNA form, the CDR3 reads TGTGCCAGCACCGGATTGGGGTCCTATGGCTACACCTTC.

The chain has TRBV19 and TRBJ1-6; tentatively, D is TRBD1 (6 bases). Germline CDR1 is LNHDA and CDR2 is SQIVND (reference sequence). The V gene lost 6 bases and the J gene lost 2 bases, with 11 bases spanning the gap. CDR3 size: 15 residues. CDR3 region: CASRDRDTYNSPLHF. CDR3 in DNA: TGTGCCAGTAGAGACCGGGACACCTATAATTCACCCCTCCACTTT.

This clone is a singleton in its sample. The CDR3 sequence is CASSDRQGGGKTEAFF. The CDR3 region has the DNA TGTGCCAGCAGTGATAGACAGGGAGGGGGGAAGACTGAAGCTTTCTTT. The chain carries TRBV6-1 and TRBJ1-1; 7 nucleotides agree with TRBD1. The trim removed 3 bases at V and 5 bases at J, leaving 12 bases unmatched. Per the germline V gene, CDR1 is MNHNS and CDR2 is SASEGT. The CDR3 covers 16 residues.